The 18 T cell receptor beta chains below all came from one sample that was sequenced in a study of blood T cell repertoires in COVID-19. The data were produced by immunoSEQ multiplex PCR, yet TCRdb's version contains in-frame clones alone and is incomplete. The table lists fewer than 300,000 clones, around 90% of them singletons, with 1% to 1.3% in the top ten. The specimen sequenced was PBMCs or T cells enriched from blood (not recorded which). All receptors derive from a woman in her 30s who had recovered from COVID-19.

This clone was counted once. The V call is TRBV5-1, the J call TRBJ2-2; TRBD2 matches 8 bases. This CDR3 contains 18 residues. Germline CDR1 reads SGHRS; CDR2 reads YFSETQ. J was trimmed by 0 bases and V by 3 bases; bases with no gene match: 10. The CDR3 is CASSSQPGGSPNTGELFF. As DNA, the CDR3 is TGCGCCAGCAGCTCCCAACCGGGAGGGTCCCCGAACACCGGGGAGCTGTTTTTT.

The chain uses TRBV27 and TRBJ2-1, with a possible D match to TRBD2 (6 bases). The CDR3 extends over 16 amino acids. Germline V gives CDR1 MNHEY, CDR2 SMNVEV (reference sequence). V gave up 5 bases and J gave up 2 bases, with 16 bases separating them. CDR3 DNA sequence: TGTGCCAGCAGTCGATGGGGCGGGGCAACCTACAATGAGCAGTTCTTC. Amino acid sequence: CASSRWGGATYNEQFF.

Written as DNA, the CDR3 is TGTGCCAGCTCTCCAAGGACAGGGACTTTAACCGGGGAGCTGTTTTTT. The encoded protein is CASSPRTGTLTGELFF. J is TRBJ2-2 and V is TRBV18; 8 positions agree with TRBD1. Germline trimming cut 6 bases from V and 5 bases from J; bases unmatched to any gene: 11. Germline loops: CDR1 KGHSH, CDR2 LQKENI. The CDR3 spans 16 residues.

This chain joins TRBV6-2 or TRBV6-3 and TRBJ2-7; D uncertain. The CDR3 consists of 15 residues. V gave up 2 bases and J gave up 2 bases, with 13 bases separating them. Germline V gene data show CDR1 as MNHEY and CDR2 as SVGEGT. CDR3 sequence (DNA): TGTGCCAGCAGTTACAGTCTTGGCAGAACCTACGAGCAGTACTTC. Translating it yields CASSYSLGRTYEQYF.

V and J are TRBV30 and TRBJ2-7; 13 bases fit TRBD2. Unmatched junction bases numbered 9, after V lost 2 bases and J lost 2 bases. The CDR3 spans 17 residues. Germline CDR1 reads GTSNPN; CDR2 reads SVGIG (reference sequence). This CDR3 is CAWSPPRGLAGAYEQYF. As DNA, the CDR3 is TGTGCCTGGAGTCCCCCACGAGGACTAGCGGGAGCCTACGAGCAGTACTTC.

This clone was picked up a small number of times. The V call is TRBV7-2, the J call TRBJ1-1, with TRBD1 matching over 9 bases. CDR3 length: 15 amino acids. Germline loops: CDR1 SGHTA, CDR2 FQGNSA. J lost 2 bases, V lost 1 base, and 2 bases had no gene match. The CDR3 is CASSLDRGPNTEAFF. For the CDR3, the DNA is TGTGCCAGCAGCTTAGACAGGGGGCCCAACACTGAAGCTTTCTTT.

This clone appeared a single time. The chain has TRBV4-3 and TRBJ2-1, with 9 bases lining up with TRBD1. The CDR3 contains 13 residues. Looked up from germline, CDR1 is LGHNA and CDR2 is YSLEER. V shed 4 bases, J shed 7 bases, and the junction held 2 bases outside the gene matches. The DNA of the CDR3 is TGCGCCAGCAGCCTAGGACAGGGGAATGAGCAGTTCTTC. Amino acid sequence: CASSLGQGNEQFF.

V and J are TRBV12-5 and TRBJ1-1; tentative D call: TRBD1 (5 bases). Germline values: CDR1 LGHNT, CDR2 FRNRAP. CDR3 length: 13 residues. The V end was cut by 6 bases, the J end by 0 bases, with 8 bases between. CDR3 sequence reads: CASGQGLNTEAFF. The CDR3 DNA is TGTGCTAGTGGGCAGGGTCTGAACACTGAAGCTTTCTTT. The full variable domain, in which reference TRBV12-5 and TRBJ1-1 provide the parts outside the CDR3, is DARVTQTPRHKVTEMGQEVTMRCQPILGHNTVFWYRQTMMQGLELLAYFRNRAPLDDSGMPKDRFSAEMPDATLATLKIQPSEPRDSAVYFCASGQGLNTEAFFGQGTRLTVV.

The gene calls are TRBV5-1 and TRBJ2-1, with 8 positions matching TRBD1. With 4 bases clipped from V and 0 bases from J, the junction kept 0 bases outside the gene matches. CDR1 and CDR2 (germline): SGHRS, YFSETQ. The CDR3 extends over 14 amino acids. The CDR3 DNA reads TGCGCCAGCAGCACAGGGGGCTCCTACAATGAGCAGTTCTTC. It is translated as CASSTGGSYNEQFF.

This chain uses TRBV2 with TRBJ2-7; 7 bases fit TRBD1. The trim removed 5 bases at V and 6 bases at J, leaving 13 bases unmatched. The CDR3 covers 15 residues. Per germline, CDR1 SNHLY and CDR2 FYNNEI. This CDR3 is CASSTNRGSGREQYF. The DNA of the CDR3 is TGTGCCAGCAGTACAAACAGGGGATCCGGCCGCGAGCAGTACTTC.

V is TRBV3-1 (or the pseudogene TRBV3-2) and J is TRBJ1-1; the match to TRBD1 covers 12 bases. Germline loops: CDR1 LGHDT, CDR2 YNNKEL (reference sequence). The CDR3 is 16 residues long. V lost 2 bases and J lost 5; bases outside the gene matches: 6. In DNA, the CDR3 is TGTGCCAGCAGCCAAAATCCGGGACAGGGGGCTACTGAAGCTTTCTTT. This gives the protein CASSQNPGQGATEAFF.

The V and J genes are TRBV19 and TRBJ1-5; 7 bases are a match to TRBD1. There are 15 residues in the CDR3. Trimming cost V 2 bases and J 6 bases; bases outside gene matches: 7. Germline-derived CDR1 and CDR2 are LNHDA and SQIVND (reference sequence). The CDR3 coding sequence is TGTGCCAGTAGTATATTCGGGGCAGGGGGTCAGCCCCAGCATTTT. This codes for CASSIFGAGGQPQHF.

This clone was seen just once. This chain connects TRBV10-3 to TRBJ2-3, with D possibly matching TRBD2 (6 bases). This CDR3 spans 15 amino acids. V was shortened by 6 bases and J by 0 bases, with 13 bases between the two germline ends. Germline V CDR1 and CDR2: ENHRY, SYGVKD. The CDR3 region is CAISPSVASTDTQYF. DNA for the CDR3: TGTGCCATCAGCCCTAGCGTAGCTAGCACAGATACGCAGTATTTT.

The chain is built from TRBV18 and TRBJ2-1; 7 bases align to TRBD1. The CDR3 totals 16 residues. Germline values: CDR1 KGHSH, CDR2 LQKENI. Trimming at V came to 0 bases and at J to 6 bases, leaving 8 bases not matched to a gene. Written as DNA, the CDR3 is TGTGCCAGCTCACCACCGAGCAGGGGGTTTTCCAATGAGCAGTTCTTC. This translates into CASSPPSRGFSNEQFF.

The chain carries TRBV7-8 and TRBJ2-3; 9 bases agree with TRBD2. The CDR3 is made up of 16 amino acids. Germline lookup yields CDR1 SGHVS and CDR2 FQNEAQ. V trimming: 5 bases; J trimming: 5 bases; junction bases outside the gene matches: 11. The CDR3 reads CASSLRGLAGRDTQYF. CDR3 in DNA: TGTGCCAGCAGCCTGCGGGGGCTAGCGGGAAGAGATACGCAGTATTTT.

As concerns this clone: The sample contains more than one DNA sequence encoding this CDR3. The J gene is TRBJ2-7, the V gene TRBV28; D might be TRBD1 (6 bases). CDR1 MDHEN and CDR2 SYDVKM come from the germline V gene. Trimming left V 6 bases short and J 3 bases short, with 6 bases between. The CDR3 has 11 amino acids. CDR3 protein: CASRQGYEQYF. CDR3 nucleotide sequence: TGTGCCAGCAGACAGGGCTACGAGCAGTACTTC.

The chain uses TRBV5-6 and TRBJ2-2; D gene unclear. The CDR3 totals 15 residues. The germline CDR1 and CDR2 sequences are SGHDT and YYEEEE. V was cut by 0 bases and J by 1 base, with 7 bases left in between. The CDR3 region is CASSLANRNTGELFF. For the CDR3, the DNA is TGTGCCAGCAGCTTGGCGAACAGGAACACCGGGGAGCTGTTTTTT.

The rearrangement links TRBV28 to TRBJ2-2; D might be TRBD1 (6 bases). Trimming left V 8 bases short and J 0 bases short, with 16 bases between. The CDR3 is 16 residues long. The germline V gene has CDR1 MDHEN and CDR2 SYDVKM. CDR3 nucleotides: TGTGCCAGCTCCATAGACAGGATCTCGAACACCGGGGAGCTGTTTTTT. It yields the protein CASSIDRISNTGELFF.